The present T cell receptor beta chain was sequenced within a study of shared clonotypes between healthy human individuals. The CDR3 is 15 residues long. After removal of 7 bases from V and 5 bases from J, the junction contained 11 bases not matched to a gene. Germline loops: CDR1 SGHTA, CDR2 FQGNSA. TCRdb keeps only in-frame clones here, not all; method: immunoSEQ multiplex PCR. The sample consists of hundreds of thousands of clones, around 97% of them appearing once. The sequence was collected from a woman between 25 and 40 years old in good health. This sequence joins TRBV7-2 and TRBJ2-7, with 10 nucleotides matching TRBD2. What was sequenced was naive CD4+ T cells sorted from blood. Subset described: CD45RA+ positively selected. The CDR3 DNA sequence: TGTGCCAGCACCCCCCCTAGCGGGAGACTCAACGAGCAGTACTTC. Its translation is CASTPPSGRLNEQYF.